The 15 T cell receptor beta chains given below trace back to one sample, sequenced in a study of shared clonotypes between healthy human individuals. The table came from immunoSEQ multiplex PCR; TCRdb's copy has only in-frame clones and leaves some out. The table records 2 million to 2.5 million clones, roughly 90% of them present only once. The specimen was naive CD4+ T cells from PBMCs. Subset in this sample: CD45RA+ positively selected. These TCRs come from a man between 18 and 35 years old in good health. Some clones in this sample may be carry-over from other donors' samples.

The chain links TRBV5-6 to TRBJ1-2; D gene uncertain. This CDR3 is built from 12 residues. CDR1 is SGHDT and CDR2 is YYEEEE in the germline V gene. V was trimmed by 4 bases and J by 5 bases, leaving 9 bases between them. The DNA for the CDR3 is TGTGCCAGCAGCCCCGGGCTTTATGGCTACACCTTC. Protein sequence: CASSPGLYGYTF.

Note on this clone: Compared with germline, one end of the junction differs, possibly owing to a read error. The sample carries other DNA sequences with the same CDR3. The chain combines TRBV10-3 with TRBJ1-2; TRBD1 is a possible D gene (5 bases). CDR3 length: 15 residues. Germline assignment: CDR1 ENHRY and CDR2 SYGVKD. CDR3 sequence (DNA): TGTGCCATCAGCGAGTCATTGGAAGGGGCCCATGGCTACACCTTC. Translated, it gives CAISESLEGAHGYTF.

Remarks on this clone: The sample carries other DNA sequences with the same CDR3. The chain employs TRBV6-4 and TRBJ1-2, with a tentative D call TRBD1 (5 bases). Germline V gene data show CDR1 as MRHNA and CDR2 as SNTAGT. The CDR3 has 14 amino acids. Trimming cost V 0 bases and J 2 bases, with 7 bases left between them. CDR3 loop: CASSDSGGNYGYTF. Here the CDR3 DNA reads TGTGCCAGCAGTGACTCGGGGGGGAACTATGGCTACACCTTC.

This chain links TRBV7-9 with TRBJ2-7, with D possibly being TRBD1 (6 bases). Trimming took 4 bases from V and 4 from J, leaving 17 bases between them. The germline gives CDR1 SEHNR, CDR2 FQNEAQ (reference sequence). The CDR3 totals 15 residues. The CDR3 region has the DNA TGTGCCAGCAGCTCAAGGGACACGGTGATTTACGAGCAGTACTTC. It translates to CASSSRDTVIYEQYF.

The table lists this clone with a count of one. The chain carries TRBV28 and TRBJ1-3; D is perhaps TRBD1 (6 bases). Germline values: CDR1 MDHEN, CDR2 SYDVKM. Trimming removed 3 bases at V and 4 bases at J, with 13 bases between. This CDR3 is built from 15 residues. The CDR3 region is CASSFLRGYGNTIYF. CDR3 DNA: TGTGCCAGCAGTTTCTTGAGGGGGTACGGAAACACCATATATTTT.

This chain joins TRBV5-1 and TRBJ2-7, with TRBD2 as a possible D gene (6 bases). CDR3 length: 15 amino acids. V lost 0 bases to trimming and J lost 2 bases, with 12 bases between them. Germline V gene data show CDR1 as SGHRS and CDR2 as YFSETQ. The CDR3 reads CASSLAGSSAYEQYF. The CDR3 bases are TGCGCCAGCAGCTTGGCCGGATCTAGCGCCTACGAGCAGTACTTC.

This clone was seen just once. The chain joins TRBV28 to TRBJ1-4, with a weak D call TRBD1 (5 bases). Looked up from germline, CDR1 is MDHEN and CDR2 is SYDVKM. Trimming removed 3 bases from V and 5 bases from J, with 13 bases in between. The CDR3 runs 15 residues. The CDR3 here is CASSFQGRENEKLFF. Written as DNA, the CDR3 is TGTGCCAGCAGTTTCCAGGGACGGGAGAATGAAAAACTGTTTTTT.

With regard to this clone: Other DNA sequences in this sample translate to the same CDR3. This chain links TRBV19 with TRBJ2-1; no clear D. CDR3 length: 12 residues. Deletions cut 3 bases from V and 4 bases from J, with 4 bases between. Germline V gives CDR1 LNHDA, CDR2 SQIVND (reference sequence). The CDR3 sequence is CASSMGYNEQFF. The CDR3 DNA reads as TGTGCCAGTAGTATGGGATACAATGAGCAGTTCTTC.

This clone came up a few times. The chain couples TRBV2 to TRBJ2-2; D is perhaps TRBD1 (6 bases). V was cut by 7 bases and J by 7 bases, with 16 bases left in between. CDR1 SNHLY and CDR2 FYNNEI come from the germline V gene. CDR3 length: 14 amino acids. The CDR3 bases are TGTGCCAGCATTCAACAGGGAATAATCGGGGAGCTGTTTTTT. Amino acids: CASIQQGIIGELFF.

This clone was seen just once. The chain combines TRBV27 with TRBJ2-7; D is unclear. The CDR3 runs 13 residues. Germline-derived CDR1 and CDR2 are MNHEY and SMNVEV (reference sequence). The germline V and J ends were trimmed by 3 bases and 6 bases, with 12 bases remaining between them. The CDR3 spells CASSFGIHSEQYF. The CDR3 coding sequence is TGTGCCAGCAGTTTTGGGATTCACTCCGAGCAGTACTTC.

This clone was found a few times. Other DNA sequences in the sample encode the same CDR3. The chain joins TRBV7-9 to TRBJ1-2; D call uncertain. This CDR3 has 11 amino acids. V lost 3 bases and J 3 bases, leaving 2 bases between the germline ends. Germline V gene lookup returns CDR1 SEHNR and CDR2 FQNEAQ (reference sequence). CDR3 sequence (DNA): TGTGCCAGCAGCTTCCACTATGGCTACACCTTC. Encoded protein: CASSFHYGYTF.

The J gene is TRBJ2-1, the V gene TRBV7-3, with TRBD2 identical over 10 bases. Germline V gene data show CDR1 as SGHTA and CDR2 as FQGTGA. This CDR3 contains 16 residues. V lost 2 bases, J lost 7 bases, and 8 bases stayed unmatched. CDR3 bases: TGTGCCAGCAGCTTACTAGTAGCGGGAGGTGTGAATGAGCAGTTCTTC. This encodes CASSLLVAGGVNEQFF. The variable domain in full, with the rest retrieved from reference TRBV7-3 and TRBJ2-1, is GAGVSQTPSNKVTEKGKYVELRCDPISGHTALYWYRQSLGQGPEFLIYFQGTGAADDSGLPNDRFFAVRPEGSVSTLKIQRTERGDSAVYLCASSLLVAGGVNEQFFGPGTRLTVL.

The rearrangement links TRBV29-1 to TRBJ2-5, with 13 bases aligning to TRBD2. Trimming took 1 base from V and 4 from J; bases not matched to a gene: 3. Germline loops: CDR1 SQVTM, CDR2 ANQGSEA. This CDR3 region has 15 residues. The CDR3 loop is CSVEATSGGVETQYF. For the CDR3, the DNA is TGCAGCGTTGAAGCAACTAGCGGGGGGGTAGAGACCCAGTACTTC.

The chain employs TRBV9 and TRBJ2-7; 8 bases are shared with TRBD2. The CDR3 is 17 amino acids. Germline lookup yields CDR1 SGDLS and CDR2 YYNGEE. V shed 4 bases, J shed 5 bases, and the junction held 17 bases outside the gene matches. The CDR3: CASSTPREGGRVNEQYF. In nucleotides, the CDR3 is TGTGCCAGCAGCACGCCCCGGGAGGGGGGGCGCGTCAACGAGCAGTACTTC.

The chain has TRBV6-6 and TRBJ1-2, with no clear D. Germline-derived CDR1 and CDR2 are MNHNY and SVGAGI (reference sequence). The CDR3 loop spans 15 amino acids. V lost 4 bases, J lost 3 bases, and 15 bases lay in between. CDR3 coding DNA: TGTGCCAGCAGTTTAGACTCCCTCAGCCACTATGGCTACACCTTC. Its translation: CASSLDSLSHYGYTF.